These 21 T cell receptor beta chains were all obtained from the same sample, sequenced in a study of glioma-infiltrating T cells. TCR alpha and beta CDR3 regions were amplified from RNA using iRepertoire nested multiplex PCR. TCRdb re-analysed the multiplex PCR reads in MiXCR, keeping a single row per CDR3 protein. This sample has 300,000 to 450,000 distinct CDR3 sequences, with roughly 41% found just once. Sequencing input: glioma tissue, nonneoplastic brain tissue, or PBMCs (not recorded which). These receptors were obtained from a human donor with low-grade glioma or glioblastoma, undergoing nonglioma brain surgery, or in good health (not recorded which).

This chain links TRBV9 with TRBJ2-7; 7 bases are a match to TRBD2. With 4 bases clipped from V and 3 bases from J, the junction kept 10 bases outside the gene matches. This CDR3 comprises 15 residues. Germline-derived CDR1 and CDR2 are SGDLS and YYNGEE. Written as DNA, the CDR3 is TGTGCCAGCAGCCCTACTGGGGACTACCACTACGAGCAGTACTTC. Its translation is CASSPTGDYHYEQYF.

Ten or more counts support this clonotype. J is TRBJ2-3 and V is TRBV6-1; 8 nucleotides match TRBD1. J lost 3 bases, V lost 6 bases, and 11 bases had no gene match. The CDR3 extends over 16 amino acids. Per the germline V gene, CDR1 is MNHNS and CDR2 is SASEGT. The CDR3 loop reads CASREDREVVTDTQYF. The CDR3 nucleotides read TGTGCCAGCAGGGAGGACAGGGAGGTTGTAACAGATACGCAGTATTTT.

This clonotype has just one count. A read error may be the cause here, since a much bigger clone is one base away. This sequence joins TRBV27 and TRBJ1-2, with D possibly TRBD1 on 6 matching bases. Germline loops: CDR1 MNHEY, CDR2 SMNVEV (reference sequence). The ends were cut back, 11 bases at V and 7 bases at J, with 17 bases in the middle. CDR3 length: 12 residues. The CDR3 nucleotides read TGTGCCGATCTAAACAGGGTTCGTGGCTACACCTTC. Translated: CADLNRVRGYTF.

This clonotype has only a few counts. This chain joins TRBV19 and TRBJ2-1; D remains ambiguous. The CDR3 loop spans 15 amino acids. The germline gives CDR1 LNHDA, CDR2 SQIVND (reference sequence). The V end lost 6 bases, the J end lost 7 bases, and 19 bases lay between the germline ends. The CDR3 bases are TGTGCCAGTAGAGTCTCTGTCAGCGCCTGGAATGAGCAGTTCTTC. Protein sequence: CASRVSVSAWNEQFF.

This clonotype has only a few counts. This chain links TRBV24-1 with TRBJ2-6; D unresolved. Germline V gives CDR1 KGHDR, CDR2 SFDVKD. The CDR3 totals 13 residues. Trimming pared 3 bases from V and 10 bases from J, leaving 9 bases between. The CDR3 DNA is TGTGCCACCAGTGATAGCCCAAGGAACGTCCTGACTTTC. Amino acid sequence: CATSDSPRNVLTF.

This chain connects TRBV6-1 to TRBJ2-2; D might be TRBD1 or TRBD2, each matching 6 bases. The CDR3 totals 14 residues. Germline CDR1 and CDR2: MNHNS and SASEGT. Trimming cost V 5 bases and J 7 bases, with 14 bases left between them. The CDR3 sequence: CASSSNGGDGELFF. Written as DNA, the CDR3 is TGTGCCAGCAGTTCAAACGGGGGCGACGGGGAGCTGTTTTTT.

This clonotype appeared a few times. The chain has TRBV7-2 and TRBJ1-6, with TRBD1 matching over 7 bases. Per germline, CDR1 SGHTA and CDR2 FQGNSA. Trimming cost V 5 bases and J 5 bases; bases outside gene matches: 3. The CDR3 runs 14 residues. The CDR3 region is CASSRTGNNSPLHF. CDR3 nucleotides: TGTGCCAGCAGCCGGACAGGCAATAATTCACCCCTCCACTTT.

The V and J genes are TRBV27 and TRBJ1-6; D is unclear. Deletions cut 3 bases from V and 5 bases from J, with 14 bases between. Germline V gene lookup returns CDR1 MNHEY and CDR2 SMNVEV (reference sequence). This CDR3 contains 16 residues. The DNA for the CDR3 is TGTGCCAGCAGTTTCTTACTGGCATGGGATAATTCACCCCTCCACTTT. Its protein is CASSFLLAWDNSPLHF.

The gene calls are TRBV12-3 or TRBV12-4 and TRBJ2-2, with D unresolved. Trimming took 3 bases from V and 4 from J, leaving 15 bases between them. This CDR3 region has 16 residues. The CDR3 sequence is CASSFGAERSTGELFF. The DNA for the CDR3 is TGTGCCAGCAGTTTTGGTGCTGAAAGGTCCACCGGGGAGCTGTTTTTT.

The rearrangement joins TRBV7-6 to TRBJ2-7; a possible D gene is TRBD2 (5 bases). The CDR3 is made up of 13 amino acids. Trimming removed 5 bases from V and 2 bases from J, with 10 bases in between. Germline CDR1 SGHVS, CDR2 FNYEAQ. The CDR3 bases are TGTGCCAGCAGCCCCGGGATAACCTACGAGCAGTACTTC. Amino acid sequence: CASSPGITYEQYF. Full variable domain (missing parts from reference TRBV7-6 and TRBJ2-7): GAGVSQSPRYKVTKRGQDVALRCDPISGHVSLYWYRQALGQGPEFLTYFNYEAQQDKSGLPNDRFSAERPEGSISTLTIQRTEQRDSAMYRCASSPGITYEQYFGPGTRLTVT.

The rearrangement uses TRBV27 and TRBJ2-7; D is undetermined. This CDR3 spans 16 amino acids. Trimming left V 1 base short and J 6 bases short, with 19 bases between. Germline CDR1 is MNHEY and CDR2 is SMNVEV (reference sequence). CDR3 protein: CASSLWAPGSPGEQYF. The CDR3 DNA sequence: TGTGCCAGCAGTTTATGGGCACCCGGGTCCCCGGGCGAGCAGTACTTC.

The V call is TRBV6-1, the J call TRBJ1-2, with D uncertain. Germline V gene data show CDR1 as MNHNS and CDR2 as SASEGT. Trimming took 5 bases from V and 0 from J, leaving 7 bases between them. The CDR3 has 13 residues. The CDR3 region is CASSNSPNYGYTF. The CDR3, as DNA: TGTGCCAGCAGTAACAGTCCTAACTATGGCTACACCTTC.

This clonotype was found a few times. The V call is TRBV20-1, the J call TRBJ2-5, with 10 bases lining up with TRBD2. The CDR3 extends over 17 amino acids. With V trimmed by 3 bases and J by 4 bases, 14 bases remained unmatched. CDR1 is DFQATT, CDR2 SNEGSKA, per germline (reference sequence). CDR3 DNA: TGCAGTGCTAGTGGGCCGAGCGGGAGGGATTGGGGAGAGACCCAGTACTTC. Its translation is CSASGPSGRDWGETQYF.

This clonotype was recorded a few times. This chain uses TRBV28 with TRBJ1-1; D is undetermined. Germline loops: CDR1 MDHEN, CDR2 SYDVKM. The CDR3 loop spans 14 amino acids. V was cut by 1 base and J by 0 bases, with 6 bases left in between. This CDR3 is CASSLLRLNTEAFF. In nucleotides, the CDR3 is TGTGCCAGCAGTTTATTACGTCTGAACACTGAAGCTTTCTTT.

This clonotype came up a few times. The chain links TRBV7-3 to TRBJ2-1; D is perhaps TRBD1 (6 bases). V was clipped by 5 bases and J by 6 bases, with 11 bases between them. The V gene's germline CDR1 is SGHTA and CDR2 FQGTGA. The CDR3 length is 13 residues. CDR3 amino acids: CASSPPGVNEQFF. The CDR3 bases are TGTGCCAGCAGCCCCCCAGGGGTCAATGAGCAGTTCTTC.

Notes on this clonotype: Mismatch with germline at one junction end may stem from a read error. V usage is TRBV27 and J usage is TRBJ2-1; 12 bases map to TRBD2. From germline, CDR1 is MNHEY and CDR2 SMNVEV (reference sequence). This CDR3 region has 15 residues. The CDR3 sequence: CAISASGRAYNEQFF. For the CDR3, the DNA is TGTGCCATCAGTGCTAGCGGGAGGGCCTACAATGAGCAGTTCTTC.

The J gene is TRBJ2-7, the V gene TRBV28; D uncertain. Trimming took 3 bases from V and 4 from J, leaving 10 bases between them. The CDR3 is made up of 13 amino acids. Germline V gives CDR1 MDHEN, CDR2 SYDVKM. The CDR3 loop is CASSFFGRYEQYF. CDR3 bases: TGTGCCAGCAGTTTCTTTGGACGGTACGAGCAGTACTTC.

This sequence joins TRBV13 and TRBJ2-3, with 11 bases lining up with TRBD1. V dropped 6 bases and J dropped 4; count of bases not matched to a gene: 3. Per germline, CDR1 PRHDT and CDR2 FYEKMQ (reference sequence). The CDR3 extends over 14 amino acids. CDR3 loop: CASRRTGGADTQYF. The CDR3 bases are TGTGCCAGCAGGAGGACAGGGGGCGCAGATACGCAGTATTTT.

In its sample, this clonotype was seen many times. The chain carries TRBV27 and TRBJ2-7, with no clear D. The CDR3 length is 13 residues. Germline V gene sequence: CDR1 MNHEY, CDR2 SMNVEV (reference sequence). Trimming took 3 bases from V and 3 from J, leaving 9 bases between them. The DNA of the CDR3 is TGTGCCAGCAGTTTCGGCAGGCGCTACGAGCAGTACTTC. It yields the protein CASSFGRRYEQYF.

In its sample, this clonotype was seen a few times. The chain carries TRBV28 and TRBJ1-3, with TRBD1 identical over 7 bases. The CDR3 has 19 residues. V shed 6 bases and J 4 bases; nucleotides not matched to a gene: 21. CDR1 is MDHEN and CDR2 is SYDVKM in the germline V gene. CDR3 sequence reads: CASRSGGAGGEVLGNTIYF. CDR3 nucleotides: TGTGCCAGCAGATCCGGAGGGGCAGGGGGAGAGGTGTTAGGAAACACCATATATTTT.

This clonotype was counted a single time. Being one base from a much bigger clone, this may be a read error. The chain employs TRBV28 and TRBJ2-7, with no clear D. Germline loops: CDR1 MDHEN, CDR2 SYDVKM. This CDR3 region has 14 residues. V shed 2 bases and J shed 6 bases, with 14 bases lying between them. DNA of the CDR3: TGTGCCAGCAGTTTAGATTCCGCGTCGCGCGAGCAGTACTTC. Its protein product is CASSLDSASREQYF.